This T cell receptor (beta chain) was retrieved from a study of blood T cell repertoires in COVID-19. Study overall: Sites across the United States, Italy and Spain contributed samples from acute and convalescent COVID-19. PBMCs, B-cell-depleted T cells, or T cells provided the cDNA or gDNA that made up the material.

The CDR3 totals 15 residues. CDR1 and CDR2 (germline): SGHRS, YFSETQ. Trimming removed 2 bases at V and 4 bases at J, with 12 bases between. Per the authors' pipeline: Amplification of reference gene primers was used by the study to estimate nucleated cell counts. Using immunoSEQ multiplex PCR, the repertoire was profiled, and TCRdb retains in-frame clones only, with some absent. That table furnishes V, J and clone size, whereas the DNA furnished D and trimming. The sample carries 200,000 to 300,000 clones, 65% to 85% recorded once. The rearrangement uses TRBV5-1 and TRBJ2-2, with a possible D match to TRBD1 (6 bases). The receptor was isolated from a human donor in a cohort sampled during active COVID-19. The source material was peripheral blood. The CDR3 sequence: CASSLQGYSTGELFF. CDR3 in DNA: TGCGCCAGCAGCTTACAGGGTTACTCCACCGGGGAGCTGTTTTTT.